The sequence of this T cell receptor beta chain was determined in a study of regulatory T cells in long-lasting Graves disease (TCRdb year 2021). Regarding the research as a whole: Newly diagnosed Graves' disease patients had taken antithyroid drugs for less than 3 months. The study was registered as a clinical trial and conducted in China. A total of some 35 samples underwent TCR sequencing, from 13 patients with persistent Graves' disease and approximately 20 patients with newly diagnosed Graves' disease. Patients with persistent Graves' disease were compared with patients with newly diagnosed Graves' disease using TCR sequencing and RNA sequencing of peripheral blood.

Preparation of the library involved multiplex PCR. For sequencing, an Illumina HiSeq 4000 was employed. CDR3 regions were amplified by Arm-PCR with iRepertoire HTBI primers to construct TCR beta libraries. Before sequencing, the PCR products went through gel purification. The study's processing was this. Gene usage analysis of CDR3 amino acid clonotypes relied on the roughly 64 TRBV and about 15 TRBJ segments identified across samples. COPE and FqMerger were used to merge the filtered high-quality paired reads into contigs. BLAST was used to align contigs to IMGT TRBV, TRBD and TRBJ reference genes, and CDR3 was defined according to IMGT. Highly expanded clones were defined as clonotypes with a frequency above 0.1%. Shannon entropy was used to measure repertoire diversity, and the Gini coefficient was used to measure V-J evenness. A clonotype found in more than one individual was treated as public. Starting from the raw public reads, TCRdb applied fastp trimming at Q25, assembled clones with MiXCR and retained in-frame beta chains. Each entry merges the rows of one CDR3 protein and shows their most common DNA and genes. TCRdb's processing, not the study's, gives the V and J calls here. This sample gives about 370,000 distinct CDR3 sequences in total; about a sixth of them show up just once. Roughly 20% of the sample is taken by the ten largest.

The meaning of the sample's time point label: newly diagnosed GD, antithyroid drugs for less than 3 months. For both TCR sequencing and RNA sequencing, RNA was extracted from PBMCs using TRIzol. Graves' disease was diagnosed according to American Thyroid Association guidelines. Patients for the study were recruited at an endocrinology department in Xi'an, China. Each patient gave 8.5 to 9.5 milliliters of peripheral blood, collected in an EDTA anticoagulant tube. Ficoll Paque Plus density gradient separation was used to isolate PBMCs, and no further T cell sorting was done. RNA quality was checked with an Agilent 2100 Bioanalyzer and agarose gel, and concentration with a NanoDrop 2000. General conclusions and limits of the study: The study examined only peripheral blood because the primary lesion, thyroid tissue, could not be accessed. The small sample size was acknowledged by the authors as a limitation that may reduce accuracy. Sequencing and analysis were restricted to the TCR beta chain. Persistent Graves' disease patients showed lower TCR Shannon entropy and fewer highly expanded clones than newly diagnosed patients, suggesting clonal expansion. More public clonotypes were shared among persistent patients (under 3,000) than among newly diagnosed patients (under 1,000). TRBV28, TRBJ1-2 and TRBJ2-5 were preferentially used in persistent disease, while TRBV20-1 and TRBJ2-1 were favored in newly diagnosed disease.

Trimming costs V 4 bases and J 0 bases, and their ends lie 11 bases apart. CDR1 SGHKS and CDR2 YYEKEE were looked up in the germline V gene (reference sequence). The CDR3, cysteine through phenylalanine, is 15 amino acids long. Of the read, only the CDR3 DNA is kept; its 45 bases are in frame from base 1. This clonotype was seen a few times. Its cognate antigen has yet to be identified. No base-level quality is on record; no much larger clone is a single base apart. The receptor's source is a female donor with Graves disease. The sample here was peripheral blood mononuclear cells (PBMCs), taken at new diagnosis, from a patient treated with antithyroid drugs. The sequence joins TRBV5-5 to TRBJ1-3, with an unclear D gene assignment. The CDR3 sequence is CASSLGWTSGNTIYF. The DNA reads TGTGCCAGCAGCCTTGGGTGGACCTCTGGAAACACCATATATTTT.